Following are 10 T cell receptor beta chains from one sample sequenced in a study of T-cell memory formation after mild COVID-19. Each CDR3 protein gets one entry after TCRdb re-called the 5' RACE reads with MiXCR. The sample includes over 300,000 distinct CDR3 sequences, 20% to 25% of them seen just once. Sequencing was done on a sample of PBMCs or a T cell subset sorted from them (not recorded which). The receptors stem from a man between 18 and 35 years old who had mild COVID-19 (a few samples of this study predate the infection). Cell type and time point are not known.

This chain joins TRBV29-1 and TRBJ2-7; 7 positions match TRBD1. CDR3 length equals 15 residues. Germline V lookup: CDR1 SQVTM, CDR2 ANQGSEA. Trimming took 6 bases from V and 5 from J; bases not matched to a gene: 16. CDR3 amino acids: CSVQRGLGVFDEQYF. CDR3 nucleotides: TGCAGCGTCCAAAGGGGGCTAGGGGTTTTTGACGAGCAGTACTTC.

This clonotype was recorded a few times. This chain links TRBV5-6 with TRBJ2-1, with 11 positions matching TRBD2. The CDR3 has 15 residues. Unmatched junction bases numbered 6, after V lost 6 bases and J lost 4 bases. Germline lookup yields CDR1 SGHDT and CDR2 YYEEEE. The CDR3 DNA follows: TGTGCCAGCACTAAAGGGACTAGCGGTTACAATGAGCAGTTCTTC. Translating gives CASTKGTSGYNEQFF.

This clonotype was seen a few times. The chain recombines TRBV29-1 with TRBJ2-3, with a tentative D call TRBD2 (6 bases). CDR1 and CDR2 from the germline V gene are SQVTM and ANQGSEA. V lost 1 base to trimming and J lost 5 bases, with 16 bases between them. The CDR3 extends over 15 amino acids. CDR3 coding DNA: TGCAGCGTTGAAGGGCGGGGCTGGGGCCAAGATACGCAGTATTTT. This translates into CSVEGRGWGQDTQYF.

Here the CDR3 reads CASSWGLADYNEQFF. The CDR3 nucleotides read TGCGCCAGCAGCTGGGGACTAGCGGATTACAATGAGCAGTTCTTC. The J gene is TRBJ2-1, the V gene TRBV5-1, with 11 positions matching TRBD2. V lost 3 bases, J lost 4 bases, and 3 bases stayed unmatched. CDR1 and CDR2 (germline): SGHRS, YFSETQ. This CDR3 region has 15 residues.

This clonotype was recorded a few times. The chain combines TRBV9 with TRBJ2-1; a possible D gene is TRBD1 (5 bases). Germline V CDR1 and CDR2: SGDLS, YYNGEE. V was trimmed by 0 bases and J by 6 bases, leaving 16 bases between them. The CDR3 is 16 amino acids. The CDR3 reads CASSVEVLGQGNEQFF. The CDR3 DNA is TGTGCCAGCAGCGTAGAAGTTTTAGGGCAGGGCAATGAGCAGTTCTTC.

This clonotype has a handful of counts. The chain carries TRBV6-1 and TRBJ1-1; weak D call: TRBD1 (5 bases). V gave up 1 base and J gave up 5 bases, with 14 bases separating them. The CDR3 consists of 15 residues. CDR1 and CDR2 from the germline V gene are MNHNS and SASEGT. For the CDR3, the DNA is TGTGCCAGCAGTGAAGATCGGGCGGGGGGGACTGAAGCTTTCTTT. This codes for CASSEDRAGGTEAFF.

This clonotype showed up just a few times. This chain joins TRBV7-9 and TRBJ2-5, with 7 nucleotides matching TRBD1. The CDR3 totals 15 residues. The V gene's germline CDR1 is SEHNR and CDR2 FQNEAQ (reference sequence). V shed 6 bases, J shed 2 bases, and the junction held 9 bases outside the gene matches. The chain's CDR3 is CASSRYRQGQETQYF. Here the CDR3 DNA reads TGTGCCAGCAGTCGATACCGACAGGGTCAAGAGACCCAGTACTTC.

The chain joins TRBV7-2 to TRBJ1-5; no firm D call. Deletions cut 3 bases from V and 2 bases from J, with 11 bases between. Per the germline V gene, CDR1 is SGHTA and CDR2 is FQGNSA. The length of the CDR3 is 15 residues. The CDR3 region has the DNA TGTGCCAGCAGCTTTAAGATTAGGGGCAATCAGCCCCAGCATTTT. Translating it yields CASSFKIRGNQPQHF. The variable domain in full, with the rest retrieved from reference TRBV7-2 and TRBJ1-5, is GAGVSQSPSNKVTEKGKDVELRCDPISGHTALYWYRQSLGQGLEFLIYFQGNSAPDKSGLPSDRFSAERTGGSVSTLTIQRTQQEDSAVYLCASSFKIRGNQPQHFGDGTRLSIL.

This clonotype appeared a few times. The V and J genes are TRBV6-2 or TRBV6-3 and TRBJ2-1, with 9 bases matching TRBD2. The CDR3 is 15 amino acids. V shed 4 bases, J shed 8 bases, and the junction held 9 bases outside the gene matches. Germline CDR1 and CDR2: MNHEY and SVGEGT. The CDR3 loop is CASSLAGGPVYEQFF. DNA for the CDR3: TGTGCCAGCAGTTTGGCGGGGGGGCCGGTTTATGAGCAGTTCTTC.

V and J are TRBV7-8 and TRBJ2-5, with D uncertain. Per the germline V gene, CDR1 is SGHVS and CDR2 is FQNEAQ. CDR3 length equals 15 residues. Trimming stripped 3 bases from V and 2 bases from J, with 13 bases between. The CDR3 sequence is CASSFRPHSQETQYF. The CDR3 DNA sequence: TGTGCCAGCAGCTTCCGACCCCACAGTCAAGAGACCCAGTACTTC.